This entry features one TCR beta chain sequence. The CDR3 has 14 amino acids. With 0 bases removed from V and 7 bases from J, the gap between germline ends came to 12 bases. Germline V lookup: CDR1 LNHNV, CDR2 YYDKDF (reference sequence). The primer mix had 60 Vbeta and 13 Jbeta primers. Some clones are missing from TCRdb's copy, which holds only in-frame ones; the method was immunoSEQ multiplex PCR. This sample has some 150,000 clones, with 77% found just once. These data belong to a study of cytomegalovirus exposure and HLA in healthy donors. The sequencing sample was made of PBMCs. This sequence originates from a woman in her 30s in good health and CMV-seronegative. The chain joins TRBV15 to TRBJ1-1; D not resolved. The CDR3 bases are TGTGCCACCAGCAGAGATCTCACGGGAGTTGAAGCTTTCTTT. It is translated as CATSRDLTGVEAFF. The full variable domain, rest sourced from reference TRBV15 and TRBJ1-1, is DAMVIQNPRYQVTQFGKPVTLSCSQTLNHNVMYWYQQKSSQAPKLLFHYYDKDFNNEADTPDNFQSRRPNTSFCFLDIRSPGLGDTAMYLCATSRDLTGVEAFFGQGTRLTVV.